Here is one T cell receptor (beta chain) with its context. Its cognate antigen is unknown. V shed 2 bases and J shed 7 bases, with 9 bases lying between them. The CDR3 spans 13 residues. Per the germline V gene, CDR1 is SGHTS and CDR2 is YDEGEE. The PCR ran on 60 Vbeta and 13 Jbeta primers. Profiling relied on immunoSEQ multiplex PCR, and the TCRdb table lists in-frame clones only, not all of them. Altogether about 82,000 clones are present, 85% to 90% being singletons, with the ten largest covering around 2.3%. These data are taken from a study of cytomegalovirus exposure and HLA in healthy donors. Study-wide findings and caveats: The study dropped some indistinguishable V segments, TRBV6-2 and TRBV6-3 among them. Overall, under 200 TCR beta chains were annotated as cytomegalovirus-associated.

The specimen sequenced was PBMCs. This chain joins TRBV5-8 and TRBJ2-2; D is undetermined. The receptor was derived from a man aged 18 to 30 in good health and CMV-seronegative. The CDR3 spells CASSLVPGGELFF. CDR3 DNA: TGTGCCAGCAGCTTAGTACCAGGCGGGGAGCTGTTTTTT. Full variable domain (outside the CDR3, taken from reference TRBV5-8 and TRBJ2-2): EAGVTQSPTHLIKTRGQQATLRCSPISGHTSVYWYQQALGLGLQFLLWYDEGEERNRGNFPPRFSGRQFPNYSSELNVNALELEDSALYLCASSLVPGGELFFGEGSRLTVL.